The TCR beta chain described here comes from a study of CD8 T cells in ankylosing spondylitis (TCRdb year 2017). Concerning the study at large: T cell receptor beta repertoires were profiled in healthy donors and ankylosing spondylitis patients so that disease-linked TCR variants could be found. The full study cohort was made up of 25 ankylosing spondylitis patients and fewer than 120 healthy donors. Peripheral blood was sampled, and synovial fluid was also collected from ankylosing spondylitis patients.

Overall study outcomes, separate from this receptor: The disease-linked clones had a CD8+ phenotype and were found at relatively low frequencies in peripheral blood. Some of the motif variants had been reported before in the synovial fluid and blood of reactive arthritis patients, a finding that suggests common disease-initiation mechanisms. A TCR beta motif of several highly homologous amino acid variants appeared characteristic of blood from ankylosing spondylitis patients. According to the report, matched synovial fluid samples from ankylosing spondylitis patients were significantly enriched for the disease-linked clones.

Sequencer: Illumina HiSeq 2500. Quantitative 5'-RACE with molecular barcodes was used to prepare TCR beta libraries. In the original analysis: To identify disease-linked TCR variants, a new computational method was used, one built on a probabilistic model of VDJ rearrangement. TCRdb trimmed the raw reads at Q25, called clones with MiXCR and kept productive beta chains. All rows with the same CDR3 protein become a single entry with the most common DNA and genes. These V and J calls rely on TCRdb rather than the paper's analysis. Recorded for this sample are around 150,000 distinct CDR3 sequences; approximately 20% of them occurred a single time. Approximately 7.8% of the sample is in the top ten clones. In its sample, this clonotype was seen many times. Its binding antigen is unknown. Base qualities are not provided; no much larger clone lies one nucleotide away. Taken from cysteine to phenylalanine, the CDR3 has 12 residues. The sequence is cut down to CDR3 DNA, 36 bases in frame from base 1. Taken from the germline V gene, the CDR1 and CDR2 loops are KGHSH and LQKENI. The V and J ends are trimmed by 2 bases and 5 bases, leaving 3 bases between them.

The sequenced sample consisted of blood, either unsorted or a sorted T cell fraction (not recorded which). The V gene is TRBV18 and the J gene is TRBJ2-2; the D segment cannot be called with confidence. The source is a male donor with ankylosing spondylitis or in good health (not recorded which). At the DNA level, the sequence is TGTGCCAGCTCACCATTAACCGGGGAGCTGTTTTTT. This codes for CASSPLTGELFF. This CDR3, with the reference TRBV18 and TRBJ2-2 proteins standing in past its ends, gives the full variable domain NAGVMQNPRHLVRRRGQEARLRCSPMKGHSHVYWYRQLPEEGLKFMVYLQKENIIDESGMPKERFSAEFPKEGPSILRIQQVVRGDSAAYFCASSPLTGELFFGEGSRLTVL.